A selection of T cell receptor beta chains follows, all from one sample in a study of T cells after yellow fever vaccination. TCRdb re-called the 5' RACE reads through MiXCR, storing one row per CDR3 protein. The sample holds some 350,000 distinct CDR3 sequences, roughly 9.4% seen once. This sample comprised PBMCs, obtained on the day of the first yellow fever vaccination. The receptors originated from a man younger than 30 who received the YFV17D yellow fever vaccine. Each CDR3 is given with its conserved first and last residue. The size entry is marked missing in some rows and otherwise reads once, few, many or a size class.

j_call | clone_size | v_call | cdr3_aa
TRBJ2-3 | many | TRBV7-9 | CASSYFGDTQYF
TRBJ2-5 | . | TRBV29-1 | CSASGTGGFRGETQYF
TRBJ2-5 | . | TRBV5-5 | CASSFNVGQETQYF
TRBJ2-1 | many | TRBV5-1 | CASSLERAGYEQFF
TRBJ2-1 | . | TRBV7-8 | CASSNRGGEQFF
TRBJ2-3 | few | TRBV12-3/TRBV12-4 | CASGTSGGTDTQYF
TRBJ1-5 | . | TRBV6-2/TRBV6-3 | CASRDRNQPQHF
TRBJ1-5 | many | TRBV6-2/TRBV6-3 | CASATASNQPQHF
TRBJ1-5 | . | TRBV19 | CASSIWRSNQPQHF
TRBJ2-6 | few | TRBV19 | CASRRGLAPSGANVLTF
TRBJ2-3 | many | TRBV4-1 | CASSQRDDTQYF
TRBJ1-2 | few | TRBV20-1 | CSAREPGINYGYTF
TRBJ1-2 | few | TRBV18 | CASSPDGARLRSAFNYGYTF
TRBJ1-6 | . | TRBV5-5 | CASSLRWTYNSPLHF
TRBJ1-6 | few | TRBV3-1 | CASRHGQPNSPLHF
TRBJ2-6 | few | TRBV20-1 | CSARDLGRVHSGANVLTF
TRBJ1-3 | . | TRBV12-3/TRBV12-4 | CASSLPRFSGNTIYF
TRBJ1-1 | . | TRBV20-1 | CSAGELGRGHAEAFF
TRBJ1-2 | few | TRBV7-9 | CASSFTAAGYTF
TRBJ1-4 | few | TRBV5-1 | CASSLEFGGGREKLFF
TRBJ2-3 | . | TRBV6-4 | CASSEQSTDTQYF
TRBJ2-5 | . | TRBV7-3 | CASSLSVGRGETQYF
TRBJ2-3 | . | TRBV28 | CASTTLYTDTQYF
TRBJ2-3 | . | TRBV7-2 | CASSTNGGPSTDTQYF